This T cell receptor (beta chain) was obtained from a study of T cell responses to AZD1222 COVID-19 vaccine. Germline V gives CDR1 MGHRA, CDR2 YSYEKL. V shed 1 base, J shed 0 bases, and the junction held 14 bases outside the gene matches. The CDR3 covers 19 residues. This table comes from immunoSEQ multiplex PCR, and its TCRdb copy is limited to in-frame clones, with some not included. The table has some 100,000 clones, nearly 90% seen once; the top ten hold roughly 13%. The rearrangement uses TRBV4-1 and TRBJ2-7; TRBD1 agrees at 8 bases. The receptor was isolated from an adult in good health. Sequencing was performed on peripheral blood, taken on day 0 of MenACWY control vaccination. The CDR3 DNA reads as TGCGCCAGCAGCCAAGGTGCCCCGAACAGGGGGGACCTCTCCTACGAGCAGTACTTC. It translates to CASSQGAPNRGDLSYEQYF.